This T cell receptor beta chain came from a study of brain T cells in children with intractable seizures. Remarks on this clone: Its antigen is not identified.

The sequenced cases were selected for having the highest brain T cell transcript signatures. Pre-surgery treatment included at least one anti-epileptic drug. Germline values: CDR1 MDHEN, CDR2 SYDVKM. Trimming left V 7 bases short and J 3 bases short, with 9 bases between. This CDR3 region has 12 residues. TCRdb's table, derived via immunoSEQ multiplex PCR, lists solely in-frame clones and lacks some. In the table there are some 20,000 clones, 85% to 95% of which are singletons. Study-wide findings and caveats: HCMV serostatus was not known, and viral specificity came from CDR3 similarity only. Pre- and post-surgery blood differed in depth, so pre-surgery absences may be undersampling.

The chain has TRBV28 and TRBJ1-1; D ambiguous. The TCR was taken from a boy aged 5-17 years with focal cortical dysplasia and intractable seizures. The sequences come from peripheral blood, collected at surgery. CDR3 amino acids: CASTAGYTEAFF. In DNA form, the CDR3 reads TGTGCCAGCACTGCTGGGTACACTGAAGCTTTCTTT.